What follows are 9 T cell receptor beta chains derived from one specimen sequenced in a study of beta chain features in type 1 diabetes. The whole isolated RNA underwent reverse transcription, so sequencing captured expressed TCRB transcripts. The data were produced by immunoSEQ multiplex PCR, yet TCRdb's version contains in-frame clones alone and is incomplete. The sample consists of 300,000 to 400,000 clones, roughly 8% of them appearing once. Sequenced material: central memory CD4+ T cells from blood. All receptors come from a woman between 18 and 29 years old in good health.

There are a few counts of this clone. V usage is TRBV2 and J usage is TRBJ2-6; D ambiguous. V was trimmed by 11 bases and J by 0 bases, leaving 8 bases between them. In germline, CDR1 is SNHLY, CDR2 FYNNEI. This CDR3 has 13 amino acids. The chain's CDR3 is CAGKISGANVLTF. The CDR3 nucleotides are TGTGCCGGCAAAATCTCTGGGGCCAACGTCCTGACTTTC.

This clone was recorded at least ten times. The chain carries TRBV28 and TRBJ1-1; no clear D. Germline CDR1 MDHEN, CDR2 SYDVKM. The ends were cut back, 3 bases at V and 9 bases at J, with 17 bases in the middle. The CDR3 sequence is 14 residues long. CDR3 protein: CASSFWVETRQAFF. CDR3 DNA: TGTGCCAGCAGTTTTTGGGTGGAGACCCGACAAGCTTTCTTT.

This clone came up a few times. This chain uses TRBV19 with TRBJ1-4; the D gene is possibly TRBD1 (6 bases). Trimming left V 8 bases short and J 5 bases short, with 18 bases between. Per germline, CDR1 LNHDA and CDR2 SQIVND (reference sequence). The CDR3 totals 15 residues. CDR3 in amino acids: CASQAGGASNEKLFF. The CDR3 DNA is TGTGCCAGTCAAGCTGGGGGGGCATCGAATGAAAAACTGTTTTTT.

This clone was observed a few times. The CDR3 reads CASSVGPLRYNEQFF. The DNA of the CDR3 is TGTGCCAGCAGCGTAGGCCCGTTGCGTTACAATGAGCAGTTCTTC. This sequence joins TRBV9 and TRBJ2-1; the D is unclear. V dropped 0 bases and J dropped 4 bases, with 11 bases sitting between them. The CDR3 is made up of 15 amino acids. Germline V CDR1 and CDR2: SGDLS, YYNGEE.

V and J are TRBV19 and TRBJ1-2; possibly TRBD1 for D (5 bases). The V end was cut by 7 bases, the J end by 6 bases, with 15 bases between. This CDR3 contains 13 residues. The germline gives CDR1 LNHDA, CDR2 SQIVND (reference sequence). The CDR3 DNA sequence: TGTGCCAGTATGGGGCAGGAAGAGAATGGCTACACCTTC. As protein: CASMGQEENGYTF. Combining the CDR3 with reference TRBV19 and TRBJ1-2 gives the whole variable domain DGGITQSPKYLFRKEGQNVTLSCEQNLNHDAMYWYRQDPGQGLRLIYYSQIVNDFQKGDIAEGYSVSREKKESFPLTVTSAQKNPTAFYLCASMGQEENGYTFGSGTRLTVV.

This clone was counted between two and nine times. The gene calls are TRBV28 and TRBJ2-7; TRBD2 matches at 11 bases. The CDR3 runs 15 residues. CDR1 and CDR2 from the germline V gene are MDHEN and SYDVKM. V trimming: 10 bases; J trimming: 3 bases; junction bases outside the gene matches: 11. The CDR3 DNA reads TGTGCCATTACAGACCTAGCGGGAGGTAACTACGAGCAGTACTTC. Translated, it gives CAITDLAGGNYEQYF.

The chain is built from TRBV7-2 and TRBJ2-1, with a possible D match to TRBD2 (6 bases). CDR1 is SGHTA, CDR2 FQGNSA, per germline. V dropped 5 bases and J dropped 0 bases, with 14 bases sitting between them. This CDR3 is 16 amino acids long. The CDR3 here is CASSTGGSRSYNEQFF. In DNA form, the CDR3 reads TGTGCCAGCAGCACTGGGGGGAGCCGCTCCTACAATGAGCAGTTCTTC. The variable domain in full, with the rest retrieved from reference TRBV7-2 and TRBJ2-1, is GAGVSQSPSNKVTEKGKDVELRCDPISGHTALYWYRQSLGQGLEFLIYFQGNSAPDKSGLPSDRFSAERTGGSVSTLTIQRTQQEDSAVYLCASSTGGSRSYNEQFFGPGTRLTVL.

The chain joins TRBV7-2 to TRBJ2-7; 7 nucleotides align to TRBD2. The CDR3 contains 14 residues. Trimming removed 1 base from V and 3 bases from J; junction bases left unmatched: 3. The germline gives CDR1 SGHTA, CDR2 FQGNSA. The CDR3 reads CASSLGLADYEQYF. The CDR3 bases are TGTGCCAGCAGCTTAGGGCTAGCGGACTACGAGCAGTACTTC.

The chain is built from TRBV18 and TRBJ2-1; TRBD2 matches 7 bases. The length of the CDR3 is 17 residues. Germline V gives CDR1 KGHSH, CDR2 LQKENI. V was clipped by 2 bases and J by 7 bases; unmatched bases: 14. The CDR3 sequence is CASSPFVAGARRNEQFF. In DNA, the CDR3 is TGTGCCAGCTCACCATTCGTCGCGGGAGCTCGTCGGAATGAGCAGTTCTTC.